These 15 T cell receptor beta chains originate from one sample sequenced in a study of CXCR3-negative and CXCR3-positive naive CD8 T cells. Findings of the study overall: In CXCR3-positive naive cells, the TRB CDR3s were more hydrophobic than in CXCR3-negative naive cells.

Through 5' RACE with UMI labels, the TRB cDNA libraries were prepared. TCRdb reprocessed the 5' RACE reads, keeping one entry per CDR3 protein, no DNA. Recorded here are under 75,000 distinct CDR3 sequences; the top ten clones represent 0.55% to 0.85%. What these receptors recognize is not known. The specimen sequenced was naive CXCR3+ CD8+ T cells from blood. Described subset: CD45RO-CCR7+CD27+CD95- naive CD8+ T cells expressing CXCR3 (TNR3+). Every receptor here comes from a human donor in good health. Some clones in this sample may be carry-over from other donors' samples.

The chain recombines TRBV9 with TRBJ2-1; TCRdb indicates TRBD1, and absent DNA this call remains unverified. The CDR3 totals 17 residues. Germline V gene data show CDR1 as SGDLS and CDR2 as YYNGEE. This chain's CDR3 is CASSPTSGRGSYNEQFF.

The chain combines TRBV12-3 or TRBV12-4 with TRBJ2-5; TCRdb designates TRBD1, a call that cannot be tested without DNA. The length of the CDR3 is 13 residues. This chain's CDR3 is CASSFWGAETQYF.

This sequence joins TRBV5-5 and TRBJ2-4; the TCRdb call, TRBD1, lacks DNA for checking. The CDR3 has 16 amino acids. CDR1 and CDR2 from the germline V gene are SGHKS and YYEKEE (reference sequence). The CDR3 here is CASSYRAGATSDIQYF.

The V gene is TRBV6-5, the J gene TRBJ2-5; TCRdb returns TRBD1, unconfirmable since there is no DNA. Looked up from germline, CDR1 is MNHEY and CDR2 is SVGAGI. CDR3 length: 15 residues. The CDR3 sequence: CASNPSGGLQETQYF.

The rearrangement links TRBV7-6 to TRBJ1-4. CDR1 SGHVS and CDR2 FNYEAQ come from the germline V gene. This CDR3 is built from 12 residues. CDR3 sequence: CASSSTDGKLFF. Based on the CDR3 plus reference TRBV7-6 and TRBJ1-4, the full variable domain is GAGVSQSPRYKVTKRGQDVALRCDPISGHVSLYWYRQALGQGPEFLTYFNYEAQQDKSGLPNDRFSAERPEGSISTLTIQRTEQRDSAMYRCASSSTDGKLFFGSGTQLSVL.

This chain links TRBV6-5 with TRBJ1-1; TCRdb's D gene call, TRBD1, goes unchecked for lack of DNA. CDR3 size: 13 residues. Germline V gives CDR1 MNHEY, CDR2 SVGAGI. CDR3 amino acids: CASAPGQVTEAFF.

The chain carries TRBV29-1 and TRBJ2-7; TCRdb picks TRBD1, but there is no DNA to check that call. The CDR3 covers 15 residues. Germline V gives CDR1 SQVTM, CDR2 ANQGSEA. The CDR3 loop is CSVEEGQGTTYEQYF.

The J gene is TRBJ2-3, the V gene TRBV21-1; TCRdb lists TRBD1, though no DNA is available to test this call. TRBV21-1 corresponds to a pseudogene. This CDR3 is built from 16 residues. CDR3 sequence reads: CASSSASGGTTDTQYF.

The CDR3 is CASSAEAGYGETQYF. The chain joins TRBV9 to TRBJ2-5; TCRdb outputs TRBD2, but without DNA this stays unchecked. From germline, CDR1 is SGDLS and CDR2 YYNGEE. The CDR3 covers 15 residues.

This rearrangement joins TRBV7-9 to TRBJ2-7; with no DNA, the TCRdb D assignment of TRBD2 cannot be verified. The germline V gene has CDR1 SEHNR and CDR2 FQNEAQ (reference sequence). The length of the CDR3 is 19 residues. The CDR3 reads CASSHSVGVEGPNSYEQYF.

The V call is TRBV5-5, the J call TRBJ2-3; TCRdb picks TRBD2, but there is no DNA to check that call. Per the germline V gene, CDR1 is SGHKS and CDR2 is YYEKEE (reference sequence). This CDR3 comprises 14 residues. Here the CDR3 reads CASSPEVAGDTQYF. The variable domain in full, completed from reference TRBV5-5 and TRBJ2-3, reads DAGVTQSPTHLIKTRGQQVTLRCSPISGHKSVSWYQQVLGQGPQFIFQYYEKEERGRGNFPDRFSARQFPNYSSELNVNALLLGDSALYLCASSPEVAGDTQYFGPGTRLTVL.

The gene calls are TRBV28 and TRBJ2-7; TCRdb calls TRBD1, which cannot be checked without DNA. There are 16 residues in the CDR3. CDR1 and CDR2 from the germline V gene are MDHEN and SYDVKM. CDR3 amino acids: CASSLSGTADFYEQYF. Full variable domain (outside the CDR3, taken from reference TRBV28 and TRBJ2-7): DVKVTQSSRYLVKRTGEKVFLECVQDMDHENMFWYRQDPGLGLRLIYFSYDVKMKEKGDIPEGYSVSREKKERFSLILESASTNQTSMYLCASSLSGTADFYEQYFGPGTRLTVT.

The CDR3 is CSVDTGTGAYEQYF. This sequence joins TRBV29-1 and TRBJ2-7; TCRdb designates TRBD1, a call that cannot be tested without DNA. CDR1 is SQVTM and CDR2 is ANQGSEA in the germline V gene. CDR3 size: 14 residues.

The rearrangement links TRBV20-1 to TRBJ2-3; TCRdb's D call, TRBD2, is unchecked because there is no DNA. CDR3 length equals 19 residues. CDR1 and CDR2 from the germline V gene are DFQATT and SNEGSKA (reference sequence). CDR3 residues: CSTPETLAGAIGGTDTQYF.

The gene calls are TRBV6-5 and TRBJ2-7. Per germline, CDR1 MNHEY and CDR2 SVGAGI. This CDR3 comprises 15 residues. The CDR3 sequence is CASSYRQSTFYEQYF.